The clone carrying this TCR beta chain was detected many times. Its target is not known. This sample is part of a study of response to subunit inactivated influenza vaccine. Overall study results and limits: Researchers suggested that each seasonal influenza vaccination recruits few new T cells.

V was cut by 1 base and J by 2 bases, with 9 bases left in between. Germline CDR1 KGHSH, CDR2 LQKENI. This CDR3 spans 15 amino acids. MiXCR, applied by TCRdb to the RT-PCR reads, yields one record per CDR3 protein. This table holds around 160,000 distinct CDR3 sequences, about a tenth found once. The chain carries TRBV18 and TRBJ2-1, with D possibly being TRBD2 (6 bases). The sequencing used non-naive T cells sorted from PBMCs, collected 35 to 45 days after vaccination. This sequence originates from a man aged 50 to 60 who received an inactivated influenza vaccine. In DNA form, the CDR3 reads TGTGCCAGCTCACCACGCAGGGAGGCCTACAATGAGCAGTTCTTC. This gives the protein CASSPRREAYNEQFF.